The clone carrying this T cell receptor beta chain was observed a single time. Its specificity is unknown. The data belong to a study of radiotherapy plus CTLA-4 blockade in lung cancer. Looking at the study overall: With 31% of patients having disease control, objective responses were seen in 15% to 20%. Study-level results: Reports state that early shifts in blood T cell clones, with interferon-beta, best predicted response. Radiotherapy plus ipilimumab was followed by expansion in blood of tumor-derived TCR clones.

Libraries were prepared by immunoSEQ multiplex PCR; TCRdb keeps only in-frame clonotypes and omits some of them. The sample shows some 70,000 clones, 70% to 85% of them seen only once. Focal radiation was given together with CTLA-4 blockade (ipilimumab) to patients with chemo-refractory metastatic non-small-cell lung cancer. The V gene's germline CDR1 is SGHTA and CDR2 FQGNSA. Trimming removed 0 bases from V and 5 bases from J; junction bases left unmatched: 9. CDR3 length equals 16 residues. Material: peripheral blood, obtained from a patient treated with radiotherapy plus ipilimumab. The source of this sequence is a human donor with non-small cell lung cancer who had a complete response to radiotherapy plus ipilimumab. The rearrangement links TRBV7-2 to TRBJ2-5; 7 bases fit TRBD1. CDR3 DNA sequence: TGTGCCAGCAGCTTAGCGGGGACAGCCCGAGGGGAGACCCAGTACTTC. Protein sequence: CASSLAGTARGETQYF.